This TCR beta chain was sequenced for a study of blood T cells in healthy people across ages. A sample-barcoded 5' primer and a J-beta primer mix were used in a second PCR of about 7 to 11 cycles. TCRdb reanalysed the 5' RACE reads using MiXCR and keeps one entry per CDR3 protein. The data show hundreds of thousands of distinct CDR3 sequences, around 62% seen once. The germline V gene has CDR1 DFQATT and CDR2 SNEGSKA (reference sequence). CDR3 length: 13 residues. With 6 bases removed from V and 8 bases from J, the gap between germline ends came to 19 bases. This clonotype was sampled from a man aged 25 to 40 in good health. The sequencing input was blood. The rearrangement uses TRBV20-1 and TRBJ1-2; no reliable D call. This chain's CDR3 is CSAPPVPDLGYTF. The CDR3 DNA is TGCAGTGCCCCCCCCGTCCCAGATTTGGGCTACACCTTC.